This T cell receptor beta chain comes out of a study of blood T cell repertoires in COVID-19 (dated by TCRdb to about 2020). With respect to the entire study: Samples covering the acute and convalescent phases of COVID-19 were provided by collaborators in the United States, Italy and Spain. The material from the prospective study consisted of cDNA or gDNA derived from T cells, B-cell-depleted T cells, or PBMCs. Deeply sampled blood TCRbeta repertoires from subjects exposed to, actively infected with, or recovered from COVID-19 were included in the dataset. The repertoires were released in a freely available public database intended as a resource for research on the immune response to SARS-CoV-2. Samples came from the ongoing ImmuneRACE study (first 160 participants) plus 1,254 subjects from 6 global collaborators. The sample metadata nearly always contained a de-identified subject ID, COVID-19 status, age in years and sex. Where available, HLA class I and class II types were obtained from metadata supplied by the sample provider rather than from assay-based typing. Overall study results and their limits: The amount of clinical and demographic metadata varied by source and participant and was provided uncurated.

With regard to this clone: Its antigen specificity is not known. No much larger clone exists at a distance of one base, and base qualities are not known.

One collaborating source in Seattle enrolled patients during active infection and followed them longitudinally through the course of disease. Each collaborating institution followed its own protocols to collect whole blood in K2EDTA tubes. Collaborator samples were shipped for TCRbeta analysis as frozen whole blood, isolated PBMCs, or DNA extracted from either sample type. The junction carries 15 bases between V and J, which are trimmed by 3 bases and 7 bases respectively. There are 14 amino acids in the CDR3, from cysteine to phenylalanine inclusive. The retained sequence is limited to the CDR3, 42 bases, with the frame set at the first base. CDR1 and CDR2, looked up from the germline V gene, are LGHNT and FRNRAP. TCRbeta CDR3 regions were amplified from genomic DNA by means of the immunoSEQ Assay, a bias-controlled multiplex PCR. As for the original processing: The number of nucleated cells in each sample was estimated from the amplification of reference gene primers within the assay. Sequence reads were collapsed and filtered to measure the absolute abundance of every unique TCRbeta CDR3 rearrangement. Productive Simpson clonality was computed per sample as the square root of Simpson's diversity index over productive rearrangements. In its TCRdb copy, this immuneACCESS table keeps in-frame sequences only and misses some clones. Where compared with another copy, unresolved V genes explain less than half of these, and the others have no known cause. V, J and clone size were drawn from that table, and D and trimming were deduced from the DNA. Counted in this sample were about 200,000 clones; 85% to 95% of them appeared once. The ten top clones hold roughly 0.7% of the sample.

The rearrangement combines TRBV12-5 with TRBJ1-2; TRBD1 is perhaps the D gene, given 5 matching bases. Sequenced input: peripheral blood. The clonotype comes from a man aged 25-40 years with COVID-19, enrolled during active disease. Here the CDR3 is given as CASGFYSGTSGYTF. The bases read TGTGCTAGTGGTTTTTATTCAGGGACTAGTGGCTACACCTTC.